The source of this T cell receptor (beta chain) is a study of cytomegalovirus exposure and HLA in healthy donors (dated by TCRdb to about 2017). The study in broad terms: An earlier analysis of some 600 of the donors reported 250 to 300 Gb of sequence data and roughly 120 million unique TCR beta sequences obtained from around 190 million T cells. An early release that covered 640 HLA-typed donors contained approximately 300 gigabases of sequencing data and roughly 84 million unique TCR sequences. Among the roughly 400 genotyped donors, 81% belonged to the genetic ancestry cluster associated with self-reported Caucasian donors. The study aimed to test whether cataloging public T cell receptors could reveal signatures of past pathogen exposure. The study used immunosequencing to profile the T cell repertoires of 600 to 850 subjects and linked those repertoires to cytomegalovirus serostatus. Besides the first cohort of roughly 660 subjects, a separate validation cohort made up of roughly 120 different subjects was used. The study combined high-throughput TCR immunosequencing, statistical association of individual TCRs with disease status, and machine learning to predict cytomegalovirus infection status. In a later analysis, previously published TCR beta repertoires from some 640 donors were re-analyzed and high-resolution HLA genotyping was added so that TCR occurrence patterns could be studied. In the later analysis, no new phenotypic data were used to find candidate immune exposures; instead, reliance was placed on TCR beta sequences and their occurrence across donors. An earlier analysis of 500 to 650 of the donors applied high-throughput TCR beta sequencing to assess whether each TCR beta V gene segment acted as functional or pseudogenic. Donor age, sex, ethnicity and CMV serostatus were compiled together with the repertoire data. A later genetic analysis used genome-wide SNP genotypes for about three fifths of the 666 donors, treating that subset as a discovery cohort. Every discovery cohort repertoire had been produced on one sequencing platform. HLA typing covered class I and class II loci at four-digit resolution. The number of donors typed differed by locus, with roughly 629-640 for A, B, C, DRB1 and DQB1, 522 for DQA1, 600 to 610 for DPA1, and approximately 470 for DPB1. Several DR-DQ haplotypes were handled as single units for association and clustering because linkage in the cohort was strong. Among a few hundred genotyped donors of the cohort, an average of about 240,000 unique TCR beta nucleotide sequences were sequenced per donor, roughly 20% of them non-productive.

What the work shows at the level of the full study, not this receptor alone: CMV serostatus was the only immune exposure information available for the cohort. A group of highly shared sequence variants was considered likely to be a technical artifact of the sequencing pipeline. When HLA alleles, especially DR and DQ, strongly co-occurred, attributing TCR associations to individual alleles was difficult. V-gene and J-gene trimming of TCR beta chains was associated with a missense DCLRE1C variant in a later genetic analysis, and the association was replicated in an independent cohort. A further reported finding was that TCR beta sequences accurately predicted the HLA-A and HLA-B alleles for most subjects in the first cohort. Roughly uniform sequencing depth across donors was assumed in presence/absence analyses, although this assumption may not hold. Across donors, most TCR sequences were observed very rarely, whereas some public TCRs were present in many individuals. The study listed 164 TCR beta chains as associated with cytomegalovirus. Correlated functional status among segregating V segments might reflect linkage disequilibrium, but an unknown experimental factor could not be ruled out. Several of the top co-occurrence clusters appeared to be linked to parvovirus B19, influenza, CMV and Epstein-Barr virus, according to a later analysis. Cytomegalovirus status was reported to be diagnosed by the classifier with high specificity and sensitivity in both the original and validation cohorts. In a later analysis, HLA-associated TCR beta chains showed more clonal expansion and lower generation probabilities than non-associated chains that were equally common. In a later genetic analysis, fewer N-insertions in productive TCRs were reported among donors in an Asian-associated ancestry cluster than the roughly 700-donor mean. Because counts were too low, approximately 18 rarely observed V segments, including chromosome 9 orphons, were excluded from the earlier analysis of 587 of the donors. Because HLA typing was missing for some donors at each locus, association tests included only the typed subset. Because the 87-base-pair reads could not distinguish some IMGT-functional V segments, including TRBV6-2 and TRBV6-3, those segments were excluded. In this cohort, only TCR beta chains were sequenced, and detectable features were limited by the absence of alpha or paired-chain data. Most CMV-associated TCR beta chains appeared to be HLA-restricted in a later analysis, and the HLA associations seemed to be driven largely by CMV exposure. Broadly in line with IMGT annotations, most TCR beta V segments showed up in productive rearrangements about 87% or about 30% of the time in an earlier analysis of approximately 640 of the donors. Three of the identified cytomegalovirus-associated TCR beta chains were confirmed in vitro to be specific for cytomegalovirus antigens. Specific HLA alleles were associated with 16,951 TCR beta sequences at a false discovery rate of 0.05 in a later analysis. According to a later analysis, TCR association rates differed among HLA loci, with DRB1 alleles showing the most associated TCRs and HLA-C alleles showing the fewest. It was suggested by the authors that the approach could potentially be generalized to other disease states and immunological phenotypes.

As for this clone: Its antigen is unknown. Base quality data are lacking; no much larger clone is found one base away.

The cohort comprised some 680 healthy bone marrow donors. At the time of sampling, every cohort member was nominally healthy, though immune exposures that went unrecorded were likely present. The donor was CMV seronegative and was included in the group of a few hundred seronegative cohort members. A peripheral blood sample was collected from each donor, and TCR beta sequencing was performed on peripheral blood mononuclear cells. Genomic DNA was extracted from the blood cell samples with the Qiagen DNeasy Blood Extraction Kit. Libraries were made using the immunoSEQ multiplex PCR assay. For the multiplex PCR, a mixture combining 60 forward primers for TCR Vbeta segments and 13 reverse primers for TCR Jbeta segments was used. Amplification of the CDR3 region of rearranged TCR beta genes was performed with a multiplex PCR assay on genomic DNA. The amplified TCR beta libraries were sequenced on the Illumina HiSeq System as 87-base-pair reads. The paper's processing steps were these. A later analysis counted 75 million to 100 million unique TCR beta chains across the 550 to 750 repertoires, and around 12 million of these chains were shared by at least two donors. A nearest-neighbor algorithm error-corrected the raw reads and collapsed the reads into unique sequences, merging closely related sequences to remove PCR and sequencing errors. Alignment of CDR3 sequences to IMGT reference sequences was used to assign V, D and J gene segments. Each retained sequence needed at least a six-nucleotide match to both a V gene segment and a J gene segment. A rearrangement counted as productive if the CDR3 had no stop codons and remained in frame with V and J, and every other rearrangement counted as non-productive. Following IMGT convention, CDR3 was defined as the stretch from the second conserved V-encoded cysteine to the conserved J-encoded phenylalanine. The earlier analysis of roughly 590 of the donors excluded any sequence lacking an unambiguous match to a single V gene segment. In an earlier analysis of 587 of the donors, V segments were called functional above 56.7% productive rearrangements and were called segregating when the between-donor standard deviation exceeded 5%. To diagnose cytomegalovirus status from the catalog of TCR beta chain sequences, a statistical classification framework was built. In a later analysis, V and J genes were assigned by comparing TCR nucleotide sequences against IMGT/GENE-DB human TR gene sequences. A later analysis assigned CDR3 sequences and most-parsimonious VDJ recombination scenarios with the TCRdist pipeline. In a later analysis, each TCR beta chain was defined by its CDR3 amino acid sequence together with its V-gene family, and reads without a unique V-gene family were excluded. A later analysis removed 592 highly shared, low-generation-probability nucleotide sequences to deal with suspected cross-contamination and a sequencing artifact. For each public chain, a later analysis derived a clonal expansion index from normalized ranks of inferred template counts within each repertoire. A later analysis computed generation probabilities with a VDJ recombination model fitted to out-of-frame rearrangements, and checked the results against IGoR. In a later analysis, TCR-TCR, TCR-HLA and TCR-CMV co-occurrence was scored with hypergeometric tests, and a repertoire-size bias correction was applied to TCR pairs. To estimate false discovery rates, a later analysis permuted the HLA or CMV assignments 20 times. In a later analysis, co-occurring TCRs were grouped using DBSCAN, with TCRdist sequence similarity added in when clustering inside HLA-allele-positive subsets. Co-occurrence clustering excluded repertoires with fewer than 30,000 or more than 120,000 public chains, plus five with anomalous nucleotide sharing. TCRdb carries this immuneACCESS record with in-frame sequences only. Its versions omit some clonotypes, under half of them owing to an unresolved V gene in the studies checked, with the rest unexplained. The DNA gave D and trimming, while V, J and clone size come from that table. The sample table lists 120,000 to 150,000 clones, 70% to 75% of them with a count of one. The ten largest clones capture over 1% of the sample.

Deletion took 6 bases off V and 1 base off J, with a span of 9 bases between the germline ends. The CDR3 runs 13 residues from the cysteine to the phenylalanine. Only the CDR3 portion is preserved as DNA: 39 bases, with reading frame beginning at the first base. As encoded in the germline V gene, CDR1 is SNHLY while CDR2 is FYNNEI. The sample comprised PBMCs. This TCR came from a woman between 35 and 50 years old in good health and CMV-seronegative. The chain couples TRBV2 to TRBJ2-5; TRBD2 could be the D gene, as 5 bases match. The CDR3 protein sequence reads: CASRDGGQETQYF. The DNA sequence is TGTGCCAGCAGGGATGGAGGCCAAGAGACCCAGTACTTC.